The entry below gives a single T cell receptor (beta chain) sequence along with its context. CDR1 and CDR2 (germline): MGHRA, YSYEKL. V was shortened by 8 bases and J by 1 base, with 14 bases between the two germline ends. This CDR3 spans 14 amino acids. This record belongs to a study of OX40 agonist ivuxolimab in advanced cancers. As for the study in general: Treatment received earlier with anti-PD-1, anti-PD-L1 or anti-CTLA-4 agents was allowed, and around 36% had some.

The data were produced by immunoSEQ multiplex PCR, yet TCRdb's version contains in-frame clones alone and is incomplete. This table holds more than 45,000 clones, approximately 91% found once. The source is an adult with an advanced solid tumor such as melanoma, head and neck, liver or kidney cancer. The starting material was CD4+ or CD8+ T cells sorted from blood, obtained in a trial of the OX40 agonist ivuxolimab. The chain employs TRBV4-1 and TRBJ1-1; no definite D call. The chain's CDR3 is CASRSLGPNTEAFF. CDR3 bases: TGCGCCAGCCGTTCATTGGGTCCGAACACTGAAGCTTTCTTT.